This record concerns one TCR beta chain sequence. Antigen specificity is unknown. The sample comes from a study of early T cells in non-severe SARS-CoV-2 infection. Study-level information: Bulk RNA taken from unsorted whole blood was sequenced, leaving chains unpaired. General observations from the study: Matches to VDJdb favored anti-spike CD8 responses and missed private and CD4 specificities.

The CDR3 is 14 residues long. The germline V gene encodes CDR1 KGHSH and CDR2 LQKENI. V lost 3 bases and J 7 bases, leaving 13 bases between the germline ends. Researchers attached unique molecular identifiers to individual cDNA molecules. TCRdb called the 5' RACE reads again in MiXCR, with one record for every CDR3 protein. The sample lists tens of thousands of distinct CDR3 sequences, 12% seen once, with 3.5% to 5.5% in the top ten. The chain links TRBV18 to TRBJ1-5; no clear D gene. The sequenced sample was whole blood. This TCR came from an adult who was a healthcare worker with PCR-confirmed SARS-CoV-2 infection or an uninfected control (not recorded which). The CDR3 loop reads CASSPQDGNQPQHF. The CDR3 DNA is TGTGCCAGCTCACCCCAGGACGGGAACCAGCCCCAGCATTTT. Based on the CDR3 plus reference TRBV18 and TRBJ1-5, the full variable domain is NAGVMQNPRHLVRRRGQEARLRCSPMKGHSHVYWYRQLPEEGLKFMVYLQKENIIDESGMPKERFSAEFPKEGPSILRIQQVVRGDSAAYFCASSPQDGNQPQHFGDGTRLSIL.